This T cell receptor beta chain was documented in a study of shared clonotypes between healthy human individuals. The germline V gene encodes CDR1 LNHDA and CDR2 SQIVND (reference sequence). The V and J ends lost 8 bases and 2 bases, in that order; junction bases with no gene match: 10. This CDR3 has 15 residues. Only in-frame clones appear in the TCRdb table, and some are missing; sequencing was by immunoSEQ multiplex PCR. The sample records approximately 340,000 clones, roughly 70% being singletons. Sequenced sample: memory CD4+ T cells sorted from blood. The sample's subset: CD45RA-negative fraction. This receptor was taken from a man younger than 45 in good health. The J gene is TRBJ2-7, the V gene TRBV19; TRBD2 matches 9 bases. The CDR3 spells CASSRRREGTYEQYF. The CDR3 DNA is TGTGCCAGTTCAAGGCGGCGGGAGGGTACCTACGAGCAGTACTTC.